This T cell receptor beta chain appears in the sequencing data of a study of T-cell reconstitution after alpha-beta-depleted transplantation in children. It was with unique molecular identifiers that the TCRbeta library was prepared. TCRdb analysed the PCR reads with MiXCR anew, one entry per CDR3 protein. The table records about 980,000 distinct CDR3 sequences, roughly 29% of them present only once. Per germline, CDR1 SGDLS and CDR2 YYNGEE. CDR3 length: 15 residues. After removal of 4 bases from V and 5 bases from J, the junction contained 7 bases not matched to a gene. This TCR was recovered from a boy under three years old who had a stem cell transplant for SCID, so the T cells may come from the graft donor. Here the sequenced sample was PBMCs, mostly from graft donor cells, taken 360 days after TCRalphabeta/CD19-depleted stem cell transplant. The genes are TRBV9 and TRBJ2-2; TRBD1 agrees at 8 bases. This CDR3 reads CASSPRDRQTGELFF. The CDR3 coding sequence is TGTGCCAGCAGCCCTCGGGACAGGCAAACCGGGGAGCTGTTTTTT.